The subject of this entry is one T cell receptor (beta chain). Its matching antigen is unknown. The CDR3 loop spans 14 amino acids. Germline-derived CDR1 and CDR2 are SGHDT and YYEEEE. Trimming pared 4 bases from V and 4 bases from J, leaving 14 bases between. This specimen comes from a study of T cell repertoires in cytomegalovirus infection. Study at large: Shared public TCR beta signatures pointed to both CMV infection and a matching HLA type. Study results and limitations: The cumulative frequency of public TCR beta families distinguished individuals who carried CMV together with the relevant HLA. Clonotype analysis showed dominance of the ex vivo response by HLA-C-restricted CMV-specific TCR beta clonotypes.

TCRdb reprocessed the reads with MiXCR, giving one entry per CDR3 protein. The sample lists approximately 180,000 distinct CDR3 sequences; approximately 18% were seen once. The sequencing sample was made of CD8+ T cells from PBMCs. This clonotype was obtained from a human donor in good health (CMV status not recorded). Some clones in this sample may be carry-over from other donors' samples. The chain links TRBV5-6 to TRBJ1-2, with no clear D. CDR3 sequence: CASSVPSLGYGYTF. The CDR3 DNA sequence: TGTGCCAGCAGCGTGCCCAGTCTGGGCTATGGCTACACCTTC.